The next 30 T cell receptor beta chains were all read from a single sample in a study of T cell responses to AZD1222 COVID-19 vaccine. The table came from immunoSEQ multiplex PCR; TCRdb's copy has only in-frame clones and leaves some out. This table has 100,000 to 120,000 clones, less than 95% appearing once. The sample consisted of peripheral blood, taken on day 0 of AZD1222 vaccination. The receptors shown here come from an adult in good health.

This sequence joins TRBV18 and TRBJ1-6; 7 bases align to TRBD1. The CDR3 contains 14 residues. From germline, CDR1 is KGHSH and CDR2 LQKENI. V lost 4 bases and J lost 10; bases outside the gene matches: 7. CDR3 sequence: CASSQGQIGSPLHF. The CDR3 nucleotides read TGTGCCAGCTCACAGGGACAGATAGGCTCACCCCTCCACTTT. The complete variable domain, with remaining parts taken from reference TRBV18 and TRBJ1-6, reads NAGVMQNPRHLVRRRGQEARLRCSPMKGHSHVYWYRQLPEEGLKFMVYLQKENIIDESGMPKERFSAEFPKEGPSILRIQQVVRGDSAAYFCASSQGQIGSPLHFGNGTRLTVT.

The chain uses TRBV28 and TRBJ2-3, with a tentative D call TRBD2 (5 bases). The CDR3 totals 17 residues. Trimming shortened V by 4 bases and J by 4 bases, and 21 bases separated the two germline ends. Germline CDR1 is MDHEN and CDR2 is SYDVKM. The CDR3 nucleotides read TGTGCCAGCAGTTCCCCACTAGGAGGTCCGGCGGCAGATACGCAGTATTTT. Protein sequence: CASSSPLGGPAADTQYF.

DNA for the CDR3: TGTGCCAGTAGTAACCGACAGGGCCTCCGGGAGACCCAGTACTTC. This encodes CASSNRQGLRETQYF. The rearrangement links TRBV19 to TRBJ2-5; TRBD1 aligns across 7 bases. Germline CDR1 LNHDA, CDR2 SQIVND (reference sequence). The CDR3 runs 15 residues. Trimming took 4 bases from V and 5 from J; bases not matched to a gene: 10. The full variable domain, in which reference TRBV19 and TRBJ2-5 provide the parts outside the CDR3, is DGGITQSPKYLFRKEGQNVTLSCEQNLNHDAMYWYRQDPGQGLRLIYYSQIVNDFQKGDIAEGYSVSREKKESFPLTVTSAQKNPTAFYLCASSNRQGLRETQYFGPGTRLLVL.

This clone appeared once. The rearrangement joins TRBV28 to TRBJ2-1; TRBD1 or TRBD2 may be the D gene (5 bases each). Germline V lookup: CDR1 MDHEN, CDR2 SYDVKM. CDR3 length equals 18 residues. Trimming shortened V by 0 bases and J by 0 bases, and 15 bases separated the two germline ends. The CDR3 DNA sequence: TGTGCCAGCAGTTTATGGGCCTCGGGACGGAGCTCCTACAATGAGCAGTTCTTC. This translates into CASSLWASGRSSYNEQFF.

V usage is TRBV27 and J usage is TRBJ2-7; D gene unclear. The CDR3 has 14 residues. Trimming removed 5 bases at V and 6 bases at J, with 17 bases between. The germline V gene encodes CDR1 MNHEY and CDR2 SMNVEV (reference sequence). The CDR3 nucleotides read TGTGCCAGCAGTACCCTCTTGACCTGGGGCGAGCAGTACTTC. This sequence encodes CASSTLLTWGEQYF.

This chain joins TRBV5-4 and TRBJ1-2; D is undetermined. This CDR3 has 15 amino acids. With 0 bases removed from V and 4 bases from J, the gap between germline ends came to 13 bases. CDR1 is SGHNT and CDR2 is YYREEE in the germline V gene (reference sequence). This CDR3 is CASSLVSGVGYGYTF. CDR3 bases: TGTGCCAGCAGCTTGGTGTCTGGGGTTGGCTATGGCTACACCTTC.

The chain employs TRBV5-6 and TRBJ1-5, with D possibly TRBD1 on 5 matching bases. V gave up 4 bases and J gave up 7 bases, with 12 bases separating them. The germline V gene has CDR1 SGHDT and CDR2 YYEEEE. The CDR3 spans 13 residues. The CDR3 nucleotides read TGTGCCAGCAGCCTGGGGTCAGGGCAGCCCCAGCATTTT. This gives the protein CASSLGSGQPQHF. Filled out from reference TRBV5-6 and TRBJ1-5, the complete variable domain reads DAGVTQSPTHLIKTRGQQVTLRCSPKSGHDTVSWYQQALGQGPQFIFQYYEEEERQRGNFPDRFSGHQFPNYSSELNVNALLLGDSALYLCASSLGSGQPQHFGDGTRLSIL.

This clone came up once. The chain joins TRBV11-3 to TRBJ2-1; 9 bases match TRBD1. With V trimmed by 4 bases and J by 8 bases, 15 bases remained unmatched. CDR3 length equals 17 residues. Germline loops: CDR1 SGHNT, CDR2 YENEEA. CDR3 sequence: CASSSGLADRGFDEQFF. CDR3 sequence (DNA): TGTGCCAGCAGCTCGGGACTTGCGGACAGGGGTTTCGATGAGCAGTTCTTC.

The rearrangement uses TRBV6-1 and TRBJ1-4; D remains ambiguous. CDR1 and CDR2 (germline): MNHNS, SASEGT. Trimming cost V 1 base and J 16 bases, with 10 bases left between them. This CDR3 is 11 amino acids long. This CDR3 reads CASSEGPIEFF. CDR3 bases: TGTGCCAGCAGTGAAGGGCCAATTGAGTTTTTT.

This chain's CDR3 is CSVQGTDMNTEAFF. CDR3 sequence (DNA): TGCAGCGTGCAGGGTACCGACATGAACACTGAAGCTTTCTTT. The chain uses TRBV29-1 and TRBJ1-1, with a weak D call TRBD1 (5 bases). This CDR3 has 14 amino acids. CDR1 is SQVTM, CDR2 ANQGSEA, per germline. Trimming stripped 6 bases from V and 0 bases from J, with 14 bases between.

This clone was recorded only once. The chain joins TRBV23-1 to TRBJ1-2; no reliable D call. TRBV23-1 belongs to the ORF category, with a function that is uncertain. The length of the CDR3 is 13 residues. Trimming cost V 3 bases and J 4 bases, with 9 bases left between them. CDR3 protein: CASSQSSLYGYTF. As DNA, the CDR3 is TGCGCCAGCAGTCAGAGCAGCCTCTATGGCTACACCTTC.

For this clone: This CDR3 is also generated by other DNA sequences in the sample. The chain links TRBV7-9 to TRBJ1-6, with D possibly TRBD1 on 5 matching bases. Germline CDR1 SEHNR, CDR2 FQNEAQ (reference sequence). This CDR3 comprises 16 residues. V was clipped by 4 bases and J by 2 bases, with 12 bases between them. DNA of the CDR3: TGTGCCAGCAGCTCCCGGGACCTCCCCTATAATTCACCCCTCCACTTT. Translating gives CASSSRDLPYNSPLHF.

V is TRBV6-5 and J is TRBJ2-5; D is possibly TRBD1 or TRBD2 (5 bases each). The CDR3 is 15 amino acids. V lost 6 bases and J 5 bases, leaving 19 bases between the germline ends. Per the germline V gene, CDR1 is MNHEY and CDR2 is SVGAGI. The CDR3, as DNA: TGTGCCAGCAGGAATGGTGTAGGGGACGGGGAGACCCAGTACTTC. The encoded protein is CASRNGVGDGETQYF.

The CDR3 nucleotides read TGTGCCATCGGTAAGAGCGAGCAGTACTTC. It yields the protein CAIGKSEQYF. This chain uses TRBV10-3 with TRBJ2-7; D is unclear. From germline, CDR1 is ENHRY and CDR2 SYGVKD. CDR3 length: 10 amino acids. V was shortened by 8 bases and J by 6 bases, with 8 bases between the two germline ends.

The chain recombines TRBV7-8 with TRBJ1-6; the D gene is possibly TRBD1 (6 bases). Trimming took 6 bases from V and 5 from J, leaving 11 bases between them. Germline V gene sequence: CDR1 SGHVS, CDR2 FQNEAQ. The CDR3 runs to 14 residues. CDR3 sequence (DNA): TGTGCCAGCAGTGCCGGGACAAATAATTCACCCCTCCACTTT. Translating it yields CASSAGTNNSPLHF.

The chain couples TRBV15 to TRBJ2-7; no clear D. The CDR3 is made up of 12 amino acids. With 0 bases removed from V and 3 bases from J, the gap between germline ends came to 3 bases. Germline CDR1 is LNHNV and CDR2 is YYDKDF (reference sequence). The DNA of the CDR3 is TGTGCCACCAGCAGAGAAGGCTACGAGCAGTACTTC. Translation gives CATSREGYEQYF.

This clone was counted a single time. This rearrangement joins TRBV9 to TRBJ1-5; D is ambiguous. The germline V gene encodes CDR1 SGDLS and CDR2 YYNGEE. V gave up 3 bases and J gave up 4 bases, with 11 bases separating them. The CDR3 has 14 residues. The chain's CDR3 is CASSETIENQPQHF. In DNA, the CDR3 is TGTGCCAGCAGCGAGACAATAGAGAATCAGCCCCAGCATTTT. Based on the CDR3 plus reference TRBV9 and TRBJ1-5, the full variable domain is DSGVTQTPKHLITATGQRVTLRCSPRSGDLSVYWYQQSLDQGLQFLIQYYNGEERAKGNILERFSAQQFPDLHSELNLSSLELGDSALYFCASSETIENQPQHFGDGTRLSIL.

The V gene is TRBV19, the J gene TRBJ1-4, with D possibly being TRBD1 (5 bases). Germline-derived CDR1 and CDR2 are LNHDA and SQIVND (reference sequence). V was shortened by 5 bases and J by 12 bases, with 13 bases between the two germline ends. CDR3 length: 12 residues. CDR3: CASSRDWTELFF. Written as DNA, the CDR3 is TGTGCCAGTAGTCGGGACTGGACGGAACTGTTTTTT.

The table lists this clone with a count of one. This sequence joins TRBV12-3 or TRBV12-4 and TRBJ1-2, with D hard to call. V was clipped by 6 bases and J by 5 bases, with 13 bases between them. There are 13 residues in the CDR3. The CDR3 DNA sequence: TGTGCCAGCAGCAGCCGCAGTCCTTATGGCTACACCTTC. It is translated as CASSSRSPYGYTF.

This clone was recorded only once. V usage is TRBV3-1 (or the pseudogene TRBV3-2) and J usage is TRBJ1-3; tentative D call: TRBD1 (5 bases). This CDR3 contains 17 residues. The V gene's germline CDR1 is LGHDT and CDR2 YNNKEL (reference sequence). Trimming shortened V by 1 base and J by 6 bases, and 19 bases separated the two germline ends. CDR3 residues: CASSQVLGRNRENTIYF. The DNA for the CDR3 is TGTGCCAGCAGCCAAGTCCTGGGGCGAAATCGTGAAAACACCATATATTTT.

V usage is TRBV5-6 and J usage is TRBJ2-7; D is uncertain. Trimming took off 2 bases at V and 1 base at J, with 10 bases between the two ends. This CDR3 contains 14 residues. The V gene's germline CDR1 is SGHDT and CDR2 YYEEEE. CDR3 sequence (DNA): TGTGCCAGCAGCTTCGGTCTGAAATCCTACGAGCAGTACTTC. Protein product: CASSFGLKSYEQYF.

The chain is built from TRBV5-1 and TRBJ2-2; unclear D gene. There are 16 residues in the CDR3. CDR1 SGHRS and CDR2 YFSETQ come from the germline V gene. The V gene lost 1 base and the J gene lost 2 bases, with 12 bases spanning the gap. The CDR3 spells CASSLSWSSNTGELFF. The CDR3 DNA reads as TGCGCCAGCAGCTTGTCCTGGAGTTCTAACACCGGGGAGCTGTTTTTT.

The V call is TRBV6-5, the J call TRBJ2-4; the D is unclear. CDR1 is MNHEY, CDR2 SVGAGI, per germline. Trimming left V 5 bases short and J 0 bases short, with 11 bases between. This CDR3 has 15 residues. CDR3 sequence reads: CASSPDPGAKNIQYF. The CDR3 DNA is TGTGCCAGCAGTCCTGACCCGGGAGCCAAAAACATTCAGTACTTC.

This sequence joins TRBV7-9 and TRBJ1-2, with TRBD1 identical over 8 bases. V shed 5 bases, J shed 0 bases, and the junction held 5 bases outside the gene matches. CDR3 size: 15 residues. Per the germline V gene, CDR1 is SEHNR and CDR2 is FQNEAQ (reference sequence). For the CDR3, the DNA is TGTGCCAGCAGCATTAGACAGGGGTCTAACTATGGCTACACCTTC. Its translation is CASSIRQGSNYGYTF.

This rearrangement joins TRBV19 to TRBJ2-7; D remains unclear. Germline CDR1 reads LNHDA; CDR2 reads SQIVND (reference sequence). The CDR3 is 11 residues long. The germline V and J ends were trimmed by 5 bases and 5 bases, with 7 bases remaining between them. The chain's CDR3 is CASSVLDEQYF. The CDR3 DNA sequence: TGTGCCAGTAGTGTTCTTGACGAGCAGTACTTC.

The genes are TRBV2 and TRBJ1-5; D possibly corresponds to TRBD1 (6 bases). CDR3 length: 13 amino acids. V was clipped by 7 bases and J by 9 bases, with 16 bases between them. Per germline, CDR1 SNHLY and CDR2 FYNNEI. CDR3 bases: TGTGCCAGCACTTCGGAACAGGGTATGCCCCAGCATTTT. This codes for CASTSEQGMPQHF.

This chain links TRBV23-1 with TRBJ1-2; a weak D match, TRBD1 (5 bases). TRBV23-1 is given ORF status, its function remaining uncertain. The CDR3 has 14 amino acids. Trimming removed 6 bases at V and 6 bases at J, with 17 bases between. CDR3: CASRHPWGGNGYTF. CDR3 DNA sequence: TGCGCCAGCAGACACCCCTGGGGGGGGAATGGCTACACCTTC.

J is TRBJ2-2 and V is TRBV29-1, with 12 bases that match TRBD2. J gave up 1 base and V 6 bases, and 6 bases lay outside the gene matches. The CDR3 runs to 16 residues. Germline-derived CDR1 and CDR2 are SQVTM and ANQGSEA. CDR3 region: CSVRPGLAGNTGELFF. For the CDR3, the DNA is TGCAGCGTGCGCCCGGGACTAGCGGGGAACACCGGGGAGCTGTTTTTT.

The V and J genes are TRBV12-3 or TRBV12-4 and TRBJ2-1, with TRBD1 matching 9 bases. V lost 7 bases to trimming and J lost 8 bases; unmatched junction nucleotides: 6. The CDR3 consists of 13 residues. CDR3 loop: CASNNRGRDEQFF. The CDR3 DNA follows: TGTGCCAGCAATAACAGGGGGCGCGATGAGCAGTTCTTC.

The sample holds one count of this clone. V is TRBV4-1 and J is TRBJ1-2, with D unclear. Trimming stripped 4 bases from V and 6 bases from J, with 18 bases between. CDR3 length: 15 residues. Germline V CDR1 and CDR2: MGHRA, YSYEKL. The CDR3 nucleotides are TGCGCCAGCAGCCCTCTCCTTTTTTCGAGGGATGGCTACACCTTC. Translating gives CASSPLLFSRDGYTF.